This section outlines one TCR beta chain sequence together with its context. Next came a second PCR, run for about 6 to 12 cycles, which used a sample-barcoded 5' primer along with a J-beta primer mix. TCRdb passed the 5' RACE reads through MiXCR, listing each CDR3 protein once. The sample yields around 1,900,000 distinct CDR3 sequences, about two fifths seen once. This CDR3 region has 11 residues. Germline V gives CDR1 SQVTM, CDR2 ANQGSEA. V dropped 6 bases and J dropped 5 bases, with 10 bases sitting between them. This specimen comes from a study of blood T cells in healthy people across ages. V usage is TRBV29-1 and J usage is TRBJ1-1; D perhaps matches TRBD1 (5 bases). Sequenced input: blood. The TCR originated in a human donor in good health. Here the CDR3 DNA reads TGCAGCGTGGGGCCTTCTACTGAAGCTTTCTTT. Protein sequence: CSVGPSTEAFF.